The 29 T cell receptor beta chains reported below all come from one sample, sequenced in a study of tumor-infiltrating lymphocytes in primary liver carcinoma. Reverse transcription of about 500 ng total RNA with a constant-region primer produced TCR beta cDNA. Three nested multiplex PCR rounds, a slightly modified ARM-PCR method, built the TCR beta libraries. Each of the first two PCR rounds ran about 9 cycles with TRBV1-TRBV30 forward and C-beta reverse primers. TCRdb called the multiplex PCR reads again in MiXCR, with one record for every CDR3 protein. Found here are more than 100,000 distinct CDR3 sequences, nearly 70% of them singletons; the top ten hold more than 8%. Total RNA and DNA came together from roughly 20-30 mg of bulk tissue without cell sorting. Sequencing was done on a sample of tumor-adjacent normal liver tissue. These receptors were collected from a woman aged 55-70 years with primary liver carcinoma and hepatitis B virus infection.

With respect to this clonotype: A much bigger clone sits one base away, suggesting this may be a read error. J is TRBJ1-3 and V is TRBV6-6, with TRBD1 matching over 9 bases. The length of the CDR3 is 16 residues. Germline lookup yields CDR1 MNHNY and CDR2 SVGAGI (reference sequence). The CDR3 DNA is TGTGTCAGCAGTTACTCGACAGGGGGCTCTGGAAACACCATATATTTT. This codes for CVSSYSTGGSGNTIYF.

The chain uses TRBV29-1 and TRBJ1-2; D remains unclear. CDR3 size: 14 residues. V was trimmed by 4 bases and J by 1 base, leaving 13 bases between them. Germline CDR1 reads SQVTM; CDR2 reads ANQGSEA. This chain's CDR3 is CSVGRQVYNYGYTF. The CDR3 nucleotides read TGCAGCGTTGGCAGGCAGGTCTATAACTATGGCTACACCTTC.

About this clonotype itself: Being one base from a much bigger clone, this may be a read error. The chain couples TRBV6-4 to TRBJ1-2; TRBD1 matches at 8 bases. Looked up from germline, CDR1 is MRHNA and CDR2 is SNTAGT. The CDR3 covers 13 residues. V lost 4 bases and J lost 3; bases outside the gene matches: 1. The CDR3 loop reads CASSVTGDYGYTF. CDR3 DNA: TGTGCCAGCAGTGTGACAGGGGACTATGGCTACACCTTC.

As regards this clonotype: The junction shows a germline mismatch at one end, possibly a read error. The chain recombines TRBV6-1 with TRBJ1-5; D is undetermined. This CDR3 contains 17 residues. The germline V gene encodes CDR1 MNHNS and CDR2 SASEGT. The CDR3 region has the DNA TGTGCCAGCAGACGATCTAGGAAGGGTTGGAGCAATCAGCTCCAGCATTTT. This gives the protein CASRRSRKGWSNQLQHF.

V gene TRBV11-1 combines with J gene TRBJ2-1; TRBD2 is a possible D gene (5 bases). V was trimmed by 4 bases and J by 13 bases, leaving 17 bases between them. Germline values: CDR1 SGHAT, CDR2 FQDESV (reference sequence). The CDR3 has 13 residues. CDR3 DNA sequence: TGTGCCAGCAGCTCCCCTAACAGCGGACCCCAGTTCTTC. It codes for CASSSPNSGPQFF.

Note on this clonotype: The germline gene is not matched at one end of the junction; a read error may be the cause. The gene calls are TRBV7-9 and TRBJ1-1, with TRBD1 matching 7 bases. Germline V gene lookup returns CDR1 SEHNR and CDR2 FQNEAQ (reference sequence). CDR3 length: 14 amino acids. The CDR3 is CTSSFLAGGTEAFF. CDR3 DNA sequence: TGTACCAGCAGCTTTTTAGCAGGGGGCACTGAAGCTTTCTTT.

In regard to this clonotype: One end of the junction varies from germline; a read error may be responsible. V gene TRBV11-2 combines with J gene TRBJ1-1, with D possibly TRBD1 on 5 matching bases. The CDR3 has 13 residues. The germline gives CDR1 SGHAT, CDR2 FQNNGV. CDR3 sequence: CANSLGANTEAFF. As DNA, the CDR3 is TGTGCCAACAGCCTAGGGGCGAACACTGAAGCTTTCTTC.

This clonotype occurred many times. The chain is built from TRBV4-1 and TRBJ2-2; the D gene is possibly TRBD2 (5 bases). Germline CDR1 reads MGHRA; CDR2 reads YSYEKL. With 4 bases removed from V and 6 bases from J, the gap between germline ends came to 12 bases. CDR3 size: 14 residues. The CDR3 region is CASSPGSSAGELFF. In DNA, the CDR3 is TGCGCCAGCAGCCCAGGAAGTAGCGCCGGGGAGCTGTTTTTT.

This clonotype has just one count. This CDR3 fails to terminate in the conserved phenylalanine or tryptophan, so it likely reflects a read error. The chain employs TRBV11-2 and TRBJ1-2; D perhaps matches TRBD1 (5 bases). This CDR3 has 13 amino acids. Germline loops: CDR1 SGHAT, CDR2 FQNNGV. The CDR3 is CANSLGAGSGYTL. In DNA, the CDR3 is TGTGCCAACAGCTTAGGGGCCGGTTCTGGCTACACCCTC.

On this clonotype itself: A read error is likely, as this CDR3 ends without the conserved phenylalanine or tryptophan. Because the CDR3's place on the DNA is in doubt, the DNA is left out and the CDR3 is given as listed by TCRdb. The V and J genes are TRBV5-1 and TRBJ2-7; TRBD2 was called by the table and not checked on the DNA. Germline V gene sequence: CDR1 SGHRS, CDR2 YFSETQ. Inclusive of both ends, the CDR3 amounts to 15 amino acids. CDR3 sequence reads: CASSTGLAGPCEQCL.

At least ten counts were recorded for this clonotype. V usage is TRBV29-1 and J usage is TRBJ1-4; the D gene is possibly TRBD1 (5 bases). V was shortened by 7 bases and J by 1 base, with 10 bases between the two germline ends. Per germline, CDR1 SQVTM and CDR2 ANQGSEA. The CDR3 totals 13 residues. In nucleotides, the CDR3 is TGCAGCGGACAGAGGGGAACTAATGAAAAACTGTTTTTT. It specifies CSGQRGTNEKLFF.

A remark on this clonotype: The CDR3 carries no conserved terminal phenylalanine or tryptophan, so it likely arises from a read error. The limits of the CDR3 on the DNA are not certain, so only TCRdb's listed CDR3 is given. V is TRBV11-2 and J is TRBJ2-7; the table names TRBD2, a call not compared with the DNA. In germline, CDR1 is SGHAT, CDR2 FQNNGV. The CDR3 sequence runs 12 residues, both termini included. The CDR3 loop is CISSSGLAAVSL.

This clonotype was counted between two and nine times. At one boundary the junction diverges from the germline segment, which might be a read error. V and J are TRBV11-2 and TRBJ2-7; D unclear. From germline, CDR1 is SGHAT and CDR2 FQNNGV. The CDR3 is 15 amino acids. This CDR3 is CASSLVGYHTYEQYF. Written as DNA, the CDR3 is TGTGCCAGCAGCTTAGTTGGATACCACACCTACGAGCAATACTTC. The whole variable domain, filled in from reference TRBV11-2 and TRBJ2-7, reads EAGVAQSPRYKIIEKRQSVAFWCNPISGHATLYWYQQILGQGPKLLIQFQNNGVVDDSQLPKDRFSAERLKGVDSTLKIQPAKLEDSAVYLCASSLVGYHTYEQYFGPGTRLTVT.

As concerns this clonotype: Mismatch with germline at one junction end may stem from a read error. CDR3 region: CVTRTPDTEAFF. CDR3 coding DNA: TGTGTCACTCGGACACCCGACACTGAAGCTTTCTTC. V and J are TRBV12-3 or TRBV12-4 and TRBJ1-1, with TRBD1 as a possible D gene (5 bases). This CDR3 is 12 amino acids long.

In regard to this clonotype: Compared with germline, one end of the junction differs, possibly owing to a read error. V and J are TRBV14 and TRBJ2-7; no firm D call. CDR3 length: 11 amino acids. Germline CDR1 reads SGHDN; CDR2 reads FVKESK. CDR3 residues: CASSQLYEHYF. CDR3 in DNA: TGTGCCAGCAGCCAGCTTTACGAGCATTACTTC.

The CDR3 protein is CAGSLDWTGESPLHF. The CDR3 nucleotides read TGTGCCGGAAGCTTAGATTGGACGGGGGAGTCACCCCTCCACTTT. The gene calls are TRBV11-2 and TRBJ1-6; maybe TRBD1 (5 bases). V shed 11 bases and J shed 10 bases, with 24 bases lying between them. Germline CDR1 and CDR2: SGHAT and FQNNGV. This CDR3 contains 15 residues.

This clonotype was observed many times. The gene calls are TRBV7-8 and TRBJ2-3; TRBD1 matches 8 bases. Germline V gene sequence: CDR1 SGHVS, CDR2 FQNEAQ. CDR3 length: 14 residues. With V trimmed by 3 bases and J by 5 bases, 4 bases remained unmatched. The CDR3 loop reads CASSLQGAKDTQYF. The DNA of the CDR3 is TGTGCCAGCAGCTTGCAGGGGGCAAAAGATACGCAGTATTTT.

On this clonotype itself: Relative to the germline gene, one junction end is altered; a read error may explain this. The chain employs TRBV6-1 and TRBJ1-2; 7 nucleotides line up with TRBD1. The CDR3 covers 13 residues. The germline V gene has CDR1 MNHNS and CDR2 SASEGT. CDR3 bases: TGTGCCAGTAGTGACCGACAGGGCTATGACTACACCTTC. It is translated as CASSDRQGYDYTF.

The chain recombines TRBV28 with TRBJ2-3; no definite D call. The DNA end is a closer match to TRBJ1-5, so the J assignment may be wrong. Germline V lookup: CDR1 MDHEN, CDR2 SYDVKM. This CDR3 region has 16 residues. The CDR3 coding sequence is TGTGCCAGCAGTTTAGGTTTGAAGGGAGGGTCAGATATGCAGCATTTT. Its protein is CASSLGLKGGSDMQHF.

This clonotype occurred many times. This rearrangement joins TRBV4-1 to TRBJ2-7; unclear D gene. The CDR3 has 16 amino acids. Germline V lookup: CDR1 MGHRA, CDR2 YSYEKL. V lost 1 base, J lost 0 bases, and 13 bases lay in between. CDR3 residues: CASSQVTLPSSYEQYF. The CDR3 nucleotides are TGCGCCAGCAGCCAAGTCACTCTCCCCAGCTCCTACGAGCAGTACTTC.

In its sample, this clonotype is medium-sized. The V gene is TRBV11-1, the J gene TRBJ1-1, with a possible D match to TRBD1 (6 bases). CDR3 length: 14 residues. Trimming removed 1 base from V and 4 bases from J, with 10 bases in between. CDR1 is SGHAT and CDR2 is FQDESV in the germline V gene (reference sequence). The CDR3 is CASSLGRGATEAFF. CDR3 bases: TGTGCCAGCAGCTTAGGTCGGGGGGCCACTGAAGCTTTCTTT.

Turning to this clonotype: This may come from a read error, since a much larger clone is one base off. This chain joins TRBV30 and TRBJ2-5, with D unresolved. The V gene lost 5 bases and the J gene lost 7 bases, with 17 bases spanning the gap. Germline assignment: CDR1 GTSNPN and CDR2 SVGIG (reference sequence). The CDR3 is made up of 13 amino acids. The CDR3 protein is CAWRSDGLGTQYF. CDR3 nucleotide sequence: TGTGCCTGGCGTTCTGACGGGTTGGGGACCCAGTACTTC. Complete variable domain (other parts from reference TRBV30 and TRBJ2-5): SQTIHQWPATLVQPVGSPLSLECTVEGTSNPNLYWYRQAAGRGLQLLFYSVGIGQISSEVPQNLSASRPQDRQFILSSKKLLLSDSGFYLCAWRSDGLGTQYFGPGTRLLVL.

This clonotype has ten or more counts. The chain's CDR3 is CASMPQVPYEQYF. DNA of the CDR3: TGCGCCAGCATGCCACAGGTTCCCTACGAGCAGTACTTC. The V gene is TRBV10-1, the J gene TRBJ2-7, with a tentative D call TRBD1 (5 bases). This CDR3 region has 13 residues. V dropped 7 bases and J dropped 2 bases, with 12 bases sitting between them. Germline CDR1 and CDR2: WNHNN and SYGVQD (reference sequence).

The chain uses TRBV29-1 and TRBJ2-5; TRBD1 might be the D (5 bases). V lost 8 bases, J lost 5 bases, and 18 bases lay in between. The germline V gene has CDR1 SQVTM and CDR2 ANQGSEA. CDR3 length equals 13 residues. CDR3 nucleotides: TGCAGCACCTCGGGCCAGGGTGGGGAGACCCAGTACTTC. Translated: CSTSGQGGETQYF. The entire variable domain, with the rest obtained from reference TRBV29-1 and TRBJ2-5, is as follows: SAVISQKPSRDICQRGTSLTIQCQVDSQVTMMFWYRQQPGQSLTLIATANQGSEATYESGFVIDKFPISRPNLTFSTLTVSNMSPEDSSIYLCSTSGQGGETQYFGPGTRLLVL.

As regards this clonotype: Likely a read error: the CDR3 ends without its conserved phenylalanine or tryptophan. The chain has TRBV11-2 and TRBJ1-1; 7 nucleotides align to TRBD1. Germline CDR1 and CDR2: SGHAT and FQNNGV. CDR3 size: 13 residues. CDR3 bases: TGTGCCAGCAGATTAGAAGGGGGCACTGGAGCTTTCTTA. The encoded protein is CASRLEGGTGAFL.

The chain couples TRBV11-2 to TRBJ2-1; D remains ambiguous. Near its end, the DNA agrees better with TRBJ2-7, so the J call may be wrong. CDR3 length: 11 residues. Germline-derived CDR1 and CDR2 are SGHAT and FQNNGV. In nucleotides, the CDR3 is TGTGCCAGCAGCCCCAGTGGCGAGCAGTACTTC. It encodes CASSPSGEQYF.

Turning to this clonotype: A read error may account for a junction end that differs from germline. The chain couples TRBV28 to TRBJ2-1; 13 bases align to TRBD2. This CDR3 spans 14 amino acids. Germline CDR1 and CDR2: MDHEN and SYDVKM. The DNA for the CDR3 is TGTGCCATCAGACTAGCGGGAGGATACAATGAACAGTTCTTC. Translation: CAIRLAGGYNEQFF. Supplemented by reference TRBV28 and TRBJ2-1, the full variable domain reads DVKVTQSSRYLVKRTGEKVFLECVQDMDHENMFWYRQDPGLGLRLIYFSYDVKMKEKGDIPEGYSVSREKKERFSLILESASTNQTSMYLCAIRLAGGYNEQFFGPGTRLTVL.

Regarding this clonotype: This may be a read error: a much more frequent sequence differs by one nucleotide. The chain joins TRBV7-9 to TRBJ2-1, with 8 positions matching TRBD2. The CDR3 contains 15 residues. Germline loops: CDR1 SEHNR, CDR2 FQNEAQ (reference sequence). With V trimmed by 0 bases and J by 9 bases, 7 bases remained unmatched. The CDR3 region is CASSLATGGPGEQFF. CDR3 sequence (DNA): TGTGCCAGCAGCTTAGCGACGGGAGGGCCGGGTGAGCAGTTCTTC.

Notes on this clonotype: The junction does not match germline at one end; this may be a read error. V is TRBV28 and J is TRBJ2-7; TRBD2 aligns across 7 bases. CDR1 and CDR2 (germline): MDHEN, SYDVKM. CDR3 length equals 16 residues. Here the CDR3 DNA reads TGTGCCAGCAGTTTATTCCGGGACTATACTCTCTACGACCAGTACTTC. As protein: CASSLFRDYTLYDQYF. The whole variable domain, remainder taken from reference TRBV28 and TRBJ2-7, is DVKVTQSSRYLVKRTGEKVFLECVQDMDHENMFWYRQDPGLGLRLIYFSYDVKMKEKGDIPEGYSVSREKKERFSLILESASTNQTSMYLCASSLFRDYTLYDQYFGPGTRLTVT.